This T cell receptor beta chain appears in the sequencing data of a study of Ad26.COV2.S vaccination and SARS-CoV-2 variants. Germline V gene lookup returns CDR1 LGHNA and CDR2 YSLEER. V shed 1 base and J shed 3 bases, with 19 bases lying between them. CDR3 length: 17 amino acids. Treatment indicated: some 20 received Ad26.COV2.S at low or high dose, single or two shots; about 5 received placebo; per-sample allocation not given. Sampling was done on day 63 after the first vaccine or placebo injection. The method was immunoSEQ multiplex PCR; TCRdb's version includes in-frame clones alone and lacks a portion of them. The sample yields roughly 420,000 clones, approximately 89% seen once.

This sample comprised peripheral blood, obtained in a trial of Ad26.COV2.S vaccine versus placebo. The clonotype was recovered from a person aged 18-60 years who received the Ad26.COV2.S COVID-19 vaccine or a placebo. The gene calls are TRBV4-3 and TRBJ2-7; D perhaps matches TRBD2 (6 bases). CDR3 in DNA: TGCGCCAGCAGCCAAGGAGCGATAATAGCGGAGAACTACGAGCAGTACTTC. Protein: CASSQGAIIAENYEQYF.